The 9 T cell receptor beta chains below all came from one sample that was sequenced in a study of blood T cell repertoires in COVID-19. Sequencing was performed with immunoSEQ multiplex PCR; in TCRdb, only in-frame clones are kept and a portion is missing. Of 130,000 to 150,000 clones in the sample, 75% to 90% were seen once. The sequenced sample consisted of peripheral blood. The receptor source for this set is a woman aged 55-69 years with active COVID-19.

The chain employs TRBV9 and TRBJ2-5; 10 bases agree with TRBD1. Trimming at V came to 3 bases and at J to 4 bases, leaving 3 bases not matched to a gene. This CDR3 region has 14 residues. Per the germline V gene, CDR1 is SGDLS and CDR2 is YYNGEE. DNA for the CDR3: TGTGCCAGCAGCGCCGGGACAGGGGCAGAGACCCAGTACTTC. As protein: CASSAGTGAETQYF.

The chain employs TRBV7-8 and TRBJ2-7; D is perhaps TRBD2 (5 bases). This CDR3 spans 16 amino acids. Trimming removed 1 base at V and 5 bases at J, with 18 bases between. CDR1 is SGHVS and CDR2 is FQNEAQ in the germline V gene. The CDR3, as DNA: TGTGCCAGCAGCTTAGAATGGCTAGCAAGCTCTAACGAGCAGTACTTC. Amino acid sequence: CASSLEWLASSNEQYF. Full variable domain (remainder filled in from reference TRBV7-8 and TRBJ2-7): GAGVSQSPRYKVAKRGQDVALRCDPISGHVSLFWYQQALGQGPEFLTYFQNEAQLDKSGLPSDRFFAERPEGSVSTLKIQRTQQEDSAVYLCASSLEWLASSNEQYFGPGTRLTVT.

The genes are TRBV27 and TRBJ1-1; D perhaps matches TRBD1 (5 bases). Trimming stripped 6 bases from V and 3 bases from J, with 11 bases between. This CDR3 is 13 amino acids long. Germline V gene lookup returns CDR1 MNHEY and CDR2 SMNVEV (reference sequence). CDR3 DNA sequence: TGTGCCAGCAGCTACGGAGGGGACACTGAAGCTTTCTTT. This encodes CASSYGGDTEAFF.

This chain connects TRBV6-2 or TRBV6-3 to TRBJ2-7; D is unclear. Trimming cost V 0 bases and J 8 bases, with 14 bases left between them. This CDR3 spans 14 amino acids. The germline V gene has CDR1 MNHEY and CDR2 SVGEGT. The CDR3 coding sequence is TGTGCCAGCAGTTACTCGTGGTCGGTCGACAAGCAGTACTTC. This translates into CASSYSWSVDKQYF.

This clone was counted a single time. The CDR3 region is CASSLSGRSYNEQFF. CDR3 bases: TGTGCCAGTAGTCTCAGCGGGAGAAGCTACAATGAGCAGTTCTTC. The gene calls are TRBV19 and TRBJ2-1, with TRBD2 matching over 8 bases. This CDR3 has 15 amino acids. Germline trimming cut 5 bases from V and 3 bases from J; bases unmatched to any gene: 6. CDR1 is LNHDA and CDR2 is SQIVND in the germline V gene (reference sequence).

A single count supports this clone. This chain's CDR3 is CASSVGSGTGELFF. CDR3 in DNA: TGCGCCAGCAGTGTCGGTAGCGGGACCGGGGAGCTGTTTTTT. J is TRBJ2-2 and V is TRBV10-1, with 7 bases aligning to TRBD2. This CDR3 region has 14 residues. CDR1 WNHNN and CDR2 SYGVQD come from the germline V gene (reference sequence). J lost 5 bases, V lost 4 bases, and 4 bases had no gene match.

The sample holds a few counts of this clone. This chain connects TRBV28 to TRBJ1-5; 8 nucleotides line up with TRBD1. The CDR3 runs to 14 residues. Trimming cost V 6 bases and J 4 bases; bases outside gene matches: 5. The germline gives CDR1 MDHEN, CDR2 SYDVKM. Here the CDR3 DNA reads TGTGCCAGCAGACCGGGACAGGTGAATCAGCCCCAGCATTTT. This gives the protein CASRPGQVNQPQHF. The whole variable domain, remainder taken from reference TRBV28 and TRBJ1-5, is DVKVTQSSRYLVKRTGEKVFLECVQDMDHENMFWYRQDPGLGLRLIYFSYDVKMKEKGDIPEGYSVSREKKERFSLILESASTNQTSMYLCASRPGQVNQPQHFGDGTRLSIL.

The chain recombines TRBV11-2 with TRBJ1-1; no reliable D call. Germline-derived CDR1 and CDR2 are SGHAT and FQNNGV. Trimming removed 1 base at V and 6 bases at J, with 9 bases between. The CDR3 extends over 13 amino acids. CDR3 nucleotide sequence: TGTGCCAGCAGCTTAGGGACTCGCGCTGAAGCTTTCTTT. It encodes CASSLGTRAEAFF. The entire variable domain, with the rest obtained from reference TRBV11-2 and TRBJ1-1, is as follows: EAGVAQSPRYKIIEKRQSVAFWCNPISGHATLYWYQQILGQGPKLLIQFQNNGVVDDSQLPKDRFSAERLKGVDSTLKIQPAKLEDSAVYLCASSLGTRAEAFFGQGTRLTVV.

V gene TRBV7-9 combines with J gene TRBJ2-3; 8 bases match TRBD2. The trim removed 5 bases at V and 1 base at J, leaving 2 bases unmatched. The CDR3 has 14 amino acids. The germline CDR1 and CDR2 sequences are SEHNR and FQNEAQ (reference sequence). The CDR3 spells CASSLGLGTDTQYF. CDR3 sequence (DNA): TGTGCCAGCAGCCTGGGACTAGGCACAGATACGCAGTATTTT.